This T cell receptor beta chain was found in a study of blood T cells in healthy people across ages. Overall study context: For every two T cells, template switching captured about one barcoded beta molecule.

Per individual sample, total RNA of at least 5 micrograms was extracted. In the case of this clonotype: The antigen remains undetermined.

Study-level results: Age advanced and TCR beta diversity per million T cells fell, roughly linearly.

V lost 1 base to trimming and J lost 11 bases, with 9 bases between them. This CDR3 spans 12 amino acids. The V gene's germline CDR1 is SGHTA and CDR2 FQGNSA. Primed by a sample-barcoded 5' primer and a J-beta primer mix, a second PCR proceeded for 7 to 11 cycles. One entry per CDR3 protein results from TCRdb running MiXCR on the 5' RACE reads. The data hold roughly 860,000 distinct CDR3 sequences, with roughly 60% observed a single time. The source of this sequence is a man aged 25-45 years in good health. The chain is built from TRBV7-2 and TRBJ2-1; weak D call: TRBD1 (6 bases). Material for sequencing was blood. The CDR3 reads CASSLGQAQQFF. CDR3 in DNA: TGTGCCAGCAGCTTAGGACAGGCGCAGCAGTTCTTC.